Described below is a single T cell receptor (beta chain) sequence and its context. This specimen comes from a study of control samples from healthy donors and cancer patients. Germline CDR1 SGHTS, CDR2 YDEGEE. CDR3 size: 15 residues. Trimming left V 4 bases short and J 2 bases short, with 12 bases between. Clones were sequenced by immunoSEQ multiplex PCR, and TCRdb holds only the in-frame ones, with some missing. The repertoire holds about 180,000 clones, with just over 90% as singletons. The TCR was taken from a man aged 25-45 years in good health. The sequencing input was blood. The chain uses TRBV5-8 and TRBJ1-4, with a weak D call TRBD1 (6 bases). CDR3 region: CASSLTGLTNEKLFF. In DNA, the CDR3 is TGTGCCAGCAGCCTTACAGGGCTCACTAATGAAAAACTGTTTTTT.